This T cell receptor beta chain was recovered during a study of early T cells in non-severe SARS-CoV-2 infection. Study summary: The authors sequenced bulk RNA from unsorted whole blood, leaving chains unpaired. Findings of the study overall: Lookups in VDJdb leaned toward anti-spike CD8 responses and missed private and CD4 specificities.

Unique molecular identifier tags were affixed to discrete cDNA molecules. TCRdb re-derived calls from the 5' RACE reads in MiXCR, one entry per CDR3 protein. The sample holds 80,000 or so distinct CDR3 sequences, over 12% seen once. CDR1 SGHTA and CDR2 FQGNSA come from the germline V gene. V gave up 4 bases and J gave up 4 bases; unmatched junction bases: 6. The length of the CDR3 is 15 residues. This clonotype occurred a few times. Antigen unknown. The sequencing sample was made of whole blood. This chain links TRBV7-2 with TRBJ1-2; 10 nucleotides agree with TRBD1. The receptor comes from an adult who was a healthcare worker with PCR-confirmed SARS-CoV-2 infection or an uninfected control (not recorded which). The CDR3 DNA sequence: TGTGCCAGCAGCTCCTCGACAGGGGGCTTCTATGGCTACACCTTC. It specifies CASSSSTGGFYGYTF.